This T cell receptor beta chain was found in a study of cytomegalovirus exposure and HLA in healthy donors (dated by TCRdb to the late 2010s). Study-level background: An earlier analysis of about 560 of the donors reported about 280 Gb of sequence data and 100 million to 120 million unique TCR beta sequences obtained from about 170 million T cells. Along with the roughly 710-subject first cohort, a separate validation cohort of roughly 110 different subjects was used. The study aimed to test whether cataloging public T cell receptors could reveal signatures of past pathogen exposure. An earlier analysis of nearly 600 of the donors applied high-throughput TCR beta sequencing to assess whether each TCR beta V gene segment acted as functional or pseudogenic. Genome-wide SNP genotypes for about 65% of the 666 donors were used in a later genetic analysis, which treated that subset as a discovery cohort. Donor age, sex, ethnicity and CMV serostatus were collected together with the repertoire data. Every discovery cohort repertoire had been produced on one sequencing platform. On average, around 240,000 unique TCR beta nucleotide sequences were sequenced per donor among a few hundred genotyped donors of the cohort, with around 19% of those sequences being non-productive. A later analysis re-analyzed previously published TCR beta repertoires from 650 to 800 donors and added high-resolution HLA genotyping to study TCR occurrence patterns. HLA typing included class I and class II loci at four-digit resolution. The number of typed donors differed by locus: roughly 629-640 for A, B, C, DRB1 and DQB1; 522 for DQA1; 606 for DPA1; and approximately 450 for DPB1. The later analysis used no new phenotypic data to find candidate immune exposures, relying instead on TCR beta sequences and their occurrence across donors. The study used immunosequencing to profile the T cell repertoires of approximately 650 subjects and linked those repertoires to cytomegalovirus serostatus. The study combined high-throughput TCR immunosequencing, statistical association of individual TCRs with disease status, and machine learning to predict cytomegalovirus infection status. Among the approximately 420 genotyped donors, about 85% belonged to the genetic ancestry cluster associated with self-reported Caucasian donors. Because of strong linkage in the cohort, roughly five DR-DQ haplotypes were treated as single units for association and clustering. Roughly 300 gigabases of sequencing data and tens of millions of unique TCR sequences were included in an early release covering about 600 HLA-typed donors.

Library preparation employed the immunoSEQ multiplex PCR assay. For the multiplex PCR, a mixture combining 60 forward primers for TCR Vbeta segments and 13 reverse primers for TCR Jbeta segments was used. Amplification of the CDR3 region of rearranged TCR beta genes was performed with a multiplex PCR assay on genomic DNA. On the Illumina HiSeq System, the amplified TCR beta libraries were sequenced as 87-base-pair reads. The authors processed their data as follows. In a later analysis, some 80 million unique TCR beta chains were counted across the roughly 610 repertoires, and roughly 10 million of these chains were shared by at least two donors. To remove PCR and sequencing errors, raw reads were error-corrected and collapsed into unique sequences using a nearest-neighbor algorithm that merged closely related sequences. To assign V, D and J gene segments, CDR3 sequences were aligned to IMGT reference sequences. For a sequence to be retained, at least a six-nucleotide match to both a V gene segment and a J gene segment was required. Rearrangements were called productive when the CDR3 lacked stop codons and stayed in frame with V and J; all others were non-productive. CDR3 was defined by IMGT convention, running from the second conserved V-encoded cysteine to the conserved J-encoded phenylalanine. The earlier analysis of some 580 of the donors excluded any sequence lacking an unambiguous match to a single V gene segment. In an earlier analysis of several hundred of the donors, a V segment was called functional when productive rearrangements were above 56.7%, and segregating when the standard deviation between donors exceeded 5%. A statistical classification framework was built to diagnose cytomegalovirus status from the catalog of TCR beta chain sequences. A later analysis assigned V and J genes by comparing TCR nucleotide sequences with IMGT/GENE-DB human TR gene sequences. In a later analysis, CDR3 sequences and most-parsimonious VDJ recombination scenarios were assigned using the TCRdist pipeline. In a later analysis, each TCR beta chain was defined by its CDR3 amino acid sequence together with its V-gene family, and reads without a unique V-gene family were excluded. As a way to deal with suspected cross-contamination and a sequencing artifact, a later analysis dropped over 550 nucleotide sequences that were highly shared and had low generation probability. For each public chain, a later analysis derived a clonal expansion index from normalized ranks of inferred template counts within each repertoire. Generation probabilities in a later analysis came from a VDJ recombination model fitted to out-of-frame rearrangements, and those results were checked against IGoR. In a later analysis, hypergeometric tests were used to score TCR-TCR, TCR-HLA and TCR-CMV co-occurrence, with a repertoire-size bias correction applied to TCR pairs. To estimate false discovery rates, a later analysis permuted the HLA or CMV assignments 20 times. A later analysis grouped co-occurring TCRs with DBSCAN, adding TCRdist sequence similarity when clustering within HLA-allele-positive subsets. Repertoires with fewer than 30,000 or more than 120,000 public chains, plus five repertoires with anomalous nucleotide sharing, were excluded from co-occurrence clustering. In its TCRdb copy, this immuneACCESS table keeps in-frame sequences only and misses some clones. Where compared with another copy, unresolved V genes explain less than half of these, and the others have no known cause. Clonal size and the V and J genes are those of that table, whereas D and trimming came from the DNA. This sample comprises roughly 140,000 clones, approximately 80% of them detected only once. The ten biggest clones cover approximately 6% of the sample.

About this clone itself: This clone's antigen is unknown. No base quality information exists; no much larger clone differs at one position.

The cohort consisted of 600 to 700 healthy bone marrow donors. At the time of sampling, all cohort members were nominally healthy, though unrecorded immune exposures were likely present. The donor was CMV seropositive and belonged to the group of more than 250 seropositive cohort members. Every donor gave a peripheral blood sample, and the peripheral blood mononuclear cells from that sample were used for TCR beta sequencing. The Qiagen DNeasy Blood Extraction Kit was used to extract genomic DNA from the blood cell samples. Between the V and J ends, shortened by 4 bases and 9 bases respectively, the junction contains 16 bases. The CDR3, cysteine through phenylalanine, is 15 amino acids long. Just CDR3 DNA is preserved here, 45 bases in frame from base 1. The germline V gene (reference sequence) yields LNHDA for CDR1 and SQIVND for CDR2. Points the paper makes about the study in general: Strong co-occurrence of HLA alleles, especially DR and DQ, made assigning TCR associations to individual alleles difficult. A further reported finding was that TCR beta sequences accurately predicted the HLA-A and HLA-B alleles for most subjects in the first cohort. Linkage disequilibrium might explain the correlated functional status among segregating V segments, but an unknown experimental factor could not be excluded. According to a later analysis, most CMV-associated TCR beta chains appeared to be HLA-restricted, and the HLA associations seemed to be driven largely by CMV exposure. In a later analysis, HLA-associated TCR beta chains showed more clonal expansion and lower generation probabilities than non-associated chains that were equally common. A later genetic analysis reported fewer N-insertions in productive TCRs among donors in an Asian-associated ancestry cluster than the 666-donor mean. For the cohort, immune exposure information was limited to CMV serostatus. The classifier was reported to diagnose cytomegalovirus status with high specificity and sensitivity in both the original cohort and the validation cohort. Seventeen rarely observed V segments, including chromosome 9 orphons, were excluded from the earlier analysis of just under 600 of the donors because counts were too low. Because some donors lacked HLA typing at each locus, the association tests relied only on the typed subset. A total of some 180 TCR beta chains were listed by the study as associated with cytomegalovirus. This cohort had only TCR beta chains sequenced, and the lack of alpha or paired-chain data limited which features could be detected. A later analysis associated about 16,000 TCR beta sequences with specific HLA alleles at a false discovery rate of 0.05. Three of the identified cytomegalovirus-associated TCR beta chains were confirmed in vitro to be specific for cytomegalovirus antigens. Roughly uniform sequencing depth across donors was assumed in presence/absence analyses, although this assumption may not hold. A later analysis reported that several top co-occurrence clusters appeared linked to parvovirus B19, influenza, CMV and Epstein-Barr virus. Most TCR sequences were seen in very few donors, while some public TCRs were found in many individuals. A later genetic analysis associated a missense DCLRE1C variant with V-gene and J-gene trimming of TCR beta chains, and an independent cohort replicated the association. A group of highly shared sequence variants was considered likely to be a technical artifact of the sequencing pipeline. In an earlier analysis of around 600 of the donors, most TCR beta V segments were observed in productive rearrangements about 87% or about 30% of the time, broadly matching IMGT annotations. The authors suggested that the approach could potentially be extended to other disease states and immunological phenotypes. The 87-base-pair reads could not distinguish some IMGT-functional V segments, including TRBV6-2 and TRBV6-3, so those segments were excluded. A later analysis found that TCR association rates varied across HLA loci, with DRB1 alleles showing the most associated TCRs and HLA-C alleles the fewest.

The specimen sequenced was PBMCs. Recombination joined TRBV19 with TRBJ1-6; the D region possibly corresponds to TRBD1 (5 bases align). The receptor was derived from a man aged 25-45 years in good health and CMV-seropositive. The CDR3 loop reads CASSTIQADSSPLHF. The DNA is as follows: TGTGCCAGTAGTACCATACAGGCAGACAGTTCACCCCTCCACTTT.